Each of the 14 T cell receptor beta chains below was sequenced from the same sample in a study of blood T cells in healthy people across ages. Together with a sample-barcoded 5' primer, a J-beta primer mix was included in a second PCR lasting roughly 6 to 12 cycles. TCRdb reanalysed the 5' RACE reads using MiXCR and keeps one entry per CDR3 protein. The profile shows about 1.8 million distinct CDR3 sequences, around 48% of them singletons. The source material was blood. These receptors originate from a woman aged 40-49 years in good health.

This clonotype was counted between two and nine times. The chain joins TRBV29-1 to TRBJ1-2, with D possibly matching TRBD1 (5 bases). The CDR3 covers 12 residues. Germline V gives CDR1 SQVTM, CDR2 ANQGSEA. The germline V and J ends were trimmed by 3 bases and 8 bases, with 13 bases remaining between them. The CDR3 DNA follows: TGCAGCGTTGAGGAGGGGCCGGGAGGCTACACCTTC. It translates to CSVEEGPGGYTF.

Concerning this clonotype: Possible read error: a much larger clone is one base away. This chain links TRBV29-1 with TRBJ2-1, with 11 bases fitting TRBD1. The DNA end lines up better with TRBJ2-7; the J call may be wrong. Germline CDR1 and CDR2: SQVTM and ANQGSEA. This CDR3 spans 13 amino acids. The CDR3 nucleotides read TGCAGCGTTGGGACAGGGGGCTACAATGAGCAGTACTTC. This sequence encodes CSVGTGGYNEQYF.

The rearrangement joins TRBV7-9 to TRBJ1-4; D is ambiguous. The germline V gene encodes CDR1 SEHNR and CDR2 FQNEAQ (reference sequence). The V end was cut by 0 bases, the J end by 4 bases, with 9 bases between. The CDR3 has 15 amino acids. The CDR3 coding sequence is TGTGCCAGCAGCTTAGCGGTCCAGTTTAATGAAAAACTGTTTTTT. Its protein product is CASSLAVQFNEKLFF.

This clonotype was seen at least ten times. This sequence joins TRBV27 and TRBJ2-5, with 12 nucleotides matching TRBD2. This CDR3 is 15 amino acids long. V shed 6 bases and J 4 bases; nucleotides not matched to a gene: 6. Germline V gene lookup returns CDR1 MNHEY and CDR2 SMNVEV (reference sequence). In DNA, the CDR3 is TGTGCCAGCAGCTCCCTAGCGGGGGGGCGAGAGACCCAGTACTTC. It codes for CASSSLAGGRETQYF.

This clonotype was counted between two and nine times. The V and J genes are TRBV7-9 and TRBJ2-1; no clear D gene. The germline V gene encodes CDR1 SEHNR and CDR2 FQNEAQ (reference sequence). The CDR3 covers 12 residues. Trimming removed 0 bases from V and 9 bases from J, with 6 bases in between. In nucleotides, the CDR3 is TGTGCCAGCAGCTTAGCAGGGTTTGAGCAGTTCTTC. This gives the protein CASSLAGFEQFF.

The rearrangement uses TRBV5-1 and TRBJ2-1, with TRBD2 identical over 9 bases. The J segment lost 10 bases and the V segment lost 4 bases, leaving 6 bases of the junction unmatched. Germline V CDR1 and CDR2: SGHRS, YFSETQ. The CDR3 loop spans 13 amino acids. CDR3 region: CASSPAGGVEQFF. The CDR3 bases are TGCGCCAGCAGCCCAGCGGGGGGAGTGGAGCAGTTCTTC.

Regarding this clonotype: At one end, the junction sequence differs from germline, possibly due to a read error. This chain links TRBV4-1 with TRBJ2-1; TRBD1 matches 11 bases. This CDR3 has 15 amino acids. Germline values: CDR1 MGHRA, CDR2 YSYEKL. The CDR3: CASSQEGQGDNEQFF. CDR3 in DNA: TGTGCCAGCAGCCAAGAGGGACAGGGGGACAATGAGCAGTTCTTC.

This clonotype was recorded a few times. The chain is built from TRBV20-1 and TRBJ2-3; no clear D gene. The V gene's germline CDR1 is DFQATT and CDR2 SNEGSKA (reference sequence). CDR3 length equals 15 residues. The germline V and J ends were trimmed by 0 bases and 0 bases, with 10 bases remaining between them. The CDR3 loop is CSARDGQASTDTQYF. CDR3 DNA sequence: TGCAGTGCTAGAGATGGGCAGGCTAGCACAGATACGCAGTATTTT.

The chain employs TRBV20-1 and TRBJ2-5; D ambiguous. The germline CDR1 and CDR2 sequences are DFQATT and SNEGSKA (reference sequence). Trimming removed 7 bases at V and 5 bases at J, with 11 bases between. The CDR3 sequence is 11 residues long. The CDR3 sequence is CSGNHWETQYF. DNA of the CDR3: TGCAGTGGTAACCATTGGGAGACCCAGTACTTC.

This clonotype was detected a few times. V is TRBV28 and J is TRBJ2-4; TRBD1 agrees at 7 bases. The germline V gene encodes CDR1 MDHEN and CDR2 SYDVKM. The CDR3 runs 16 residues. V dropped 4 bases and J dropped 2; count of bases not matched to a gene: 8. The CDR3 sequence: CASSSFSTGSKNIQYF. CDR3 in DNA: TGTGCCAGCAGTTCGTTCTCGACAGGGTCCAAAAACATTCAGTACTTC.

This clonotype was counted between two and nine times. The V call is TRBV9, the J call TRBJ1-2, with 9 bases matching TRBD1. V was pared by 3 bases and J by 5 bases, with 11 bases of the junction left unmatched. Germline assignment: CDR1 SGDLS and CDR2 YYNGEE. The CDR3 has 16 amino acids. This CDR3 is CASSGRPGQGIYGYTF. CDR3 coding DNA: TGTGCCAGCAGCGGGCGCCCGGGACAGGGAATATATGGCTACACCTTC. The variable domain in full, completed from reference TRBV9 and TRBJ1-2, reads DSGVTQTPKHLITATGQRVTLRCSPRSGDLSVYWYQQSLDQGLQFLIQYYNGEERAKGNILERFSAQQFPDLHSELNLSSLELGDSALYFCASSGRPGQGIYGYTFGSGTRLTVV.

This clonotype was observed a handful of times. The chain is built from TRBV6-2 or TRBV6-3 and TRBJ1-5; D remains ambiguous. The CDR3 totals 12 residues. V lost 11 bases to trimming and J lost 2 bases, with 10 bases between them. CDR1 and CDR2 from the germline V gene are MNHEY and SVGEGT. CDR3 DNA sequence: TGTGCCTCCAGAGACGGCAATCAGCCCCAGCATTTT. It yields the protein CASRDGNQPQHF.

This clonotype was recorded a few times. The rearrangement joins TRBV24-1 to TRBJ2-5; 7 bases are a match to TRBD1. The V gene end was trimmed by 3 bases and the J gene end by 5 bases; junction bases not matched to a gene: 8. Germline loops: CDR1 KGHDR, CDR2 SFDVKD. The CDR3 is 15 residues long. This CDR3 is CATSDPARGLETQYF. CDR3 coding DNA: TGTGCCACCAGTGATCCGGCGAGGGGGCTTGAGACCCAGTACTTC.

The chain employs TRBV6-5 and TRBJ2-5; TRBD1 matches at 9 bases. V dropped 6 bases and J dropped 11; count of bases not matched to a gene: 16. The CDR3 covers 15 residues. Germline values: CDR1 MNHEY, CDR2 SVGAGI. The CDR3 bases are TGTGCCAGCAGACCCCGGGACAGGGTTGACAATGAGCAGTACTTC. Its protein product is CASRPRDRVDNEQYF.